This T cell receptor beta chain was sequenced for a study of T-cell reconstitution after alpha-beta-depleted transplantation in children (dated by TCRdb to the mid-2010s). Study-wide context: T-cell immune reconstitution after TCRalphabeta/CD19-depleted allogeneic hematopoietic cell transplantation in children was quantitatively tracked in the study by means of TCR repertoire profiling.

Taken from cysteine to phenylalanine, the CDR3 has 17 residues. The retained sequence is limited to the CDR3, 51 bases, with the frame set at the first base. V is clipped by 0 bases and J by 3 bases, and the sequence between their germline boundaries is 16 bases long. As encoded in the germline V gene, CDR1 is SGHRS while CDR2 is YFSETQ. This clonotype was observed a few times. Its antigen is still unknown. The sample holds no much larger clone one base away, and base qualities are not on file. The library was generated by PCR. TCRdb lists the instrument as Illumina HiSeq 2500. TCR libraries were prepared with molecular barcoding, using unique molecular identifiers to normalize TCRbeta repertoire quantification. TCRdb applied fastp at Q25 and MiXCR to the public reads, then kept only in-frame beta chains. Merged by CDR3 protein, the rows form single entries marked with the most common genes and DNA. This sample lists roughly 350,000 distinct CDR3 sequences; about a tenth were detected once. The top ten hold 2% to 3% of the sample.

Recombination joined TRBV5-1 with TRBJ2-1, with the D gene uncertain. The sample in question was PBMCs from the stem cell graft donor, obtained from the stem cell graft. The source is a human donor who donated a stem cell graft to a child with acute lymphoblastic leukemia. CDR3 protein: CASSLVSAGRIYNEQFF. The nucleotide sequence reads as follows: TGCGCCAGCAGCTTGGTATCGGCAGGCCGTATCTACAATGAGCAGTTCTTC.